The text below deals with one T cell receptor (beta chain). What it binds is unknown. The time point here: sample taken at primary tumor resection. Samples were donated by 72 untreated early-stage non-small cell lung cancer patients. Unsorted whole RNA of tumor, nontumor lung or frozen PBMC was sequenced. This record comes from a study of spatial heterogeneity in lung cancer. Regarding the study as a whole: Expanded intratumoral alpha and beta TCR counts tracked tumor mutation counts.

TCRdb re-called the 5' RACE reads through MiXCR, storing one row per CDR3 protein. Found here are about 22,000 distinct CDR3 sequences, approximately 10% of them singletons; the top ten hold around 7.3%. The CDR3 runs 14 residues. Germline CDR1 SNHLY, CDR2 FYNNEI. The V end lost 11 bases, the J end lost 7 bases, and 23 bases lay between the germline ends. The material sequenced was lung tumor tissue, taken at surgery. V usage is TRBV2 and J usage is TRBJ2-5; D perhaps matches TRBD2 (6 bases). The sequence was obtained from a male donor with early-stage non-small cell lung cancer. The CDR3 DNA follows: TGTGCCGGGTCTTCCCGGGGTCTCGGGGGGACCCAGTACTTC. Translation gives CAGSSRGLGGTQYF. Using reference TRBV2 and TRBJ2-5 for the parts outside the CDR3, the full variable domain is EPEVTQTPSHQVTQMGQEVILRCVPISNHLYFYWYRQILGQKVEFLVSFYNNEISEKSEIFDDQFSVERPDGSNFTLKIRSTKLEDSAMYFCAGSSRGLGGTQYFGPGTRLLVL.